The 13 T cell receptor beta chains reported below all come from one sample, sequenced in a study of vaccination and CD4 T cells after COVID-19. Noted treatment: approximately 10-day PBMC culture with coronavirus spike peptide pools or control peptides (ViraFEST assay). Sequencing of DNA taken from cultured CD4+ T cells relied on the Oncomine TCR Beta short-read assay. TCRdb re-called the PCR reads with MiXCR, one entry per CDR3 protein. The sample consists of around 25,000 distinct CDR3 sequences, approximately 59% of them appearing once. No cognate antigen is known for these TCRs. The sample taken for sequencing was CD4+ T cells from blood, cultured in vitro. These receptors were obtained from a human donor who had recovered from COVID-19.

This clonotype came up once. The chain has TRBV10-3 and TRBJ2-7, with 10 bases aligning to TRBD1. Looked up from germline, CDR1 is ENHRY and CDR2 is SYGVKD. This CDR3 comprises 15 residues. V lost 4 bases, J lost 5 bases, and 8 bases stayed unmatched. The chain's CDR3 is CAISGSDRGRNEQYF. As DNA, the CDR3 is TGTGCCATCAGTGGCTCAGACAGGGGGCGGAACGAGCAGTACTTC.

The V and J genes are TRBV6-1 and TRBJ2-2; 8 nucleotides align to TRBD2. The CDR3 is 14 residues long. The V gene end was trimmed by 8 bases and the J gene end by 1 base; junction bases not matched to a gene: 3. CDR1 is MNHNS and CDR2 is SASEGT in the germline V gene. CDR3 coding DNA: TGTGCCAGCGCCCGGGGGGGGAACACCGGGGAGCTGTTTTTT. Amino acids: CASARGGNTGELFF.

This rearrangement joins TRBV7-6 to TRBJ2-7; no definite D call. Trimming stripped 1 base from V and 0 bases from J, with 7 bases between. Germline CDR1 and CDR2: SGHVS and FNYEAQ. This CDR3 comprises 14 residues. DNA for the CDR3: TGTGCCAGCAGCTTAGAGGAGAGCTCCTACGAGCAGTACTTC. Translating it yields CASSLEESSYEQYF.

This rearrangement joins TRBV24-1 to TRBJ2-5, with D hard to call. CDR3 length: 13 amino acids. Trimming cost V 4 bases and J 1 base, with 6 bases left between them. The germline gives CDR1 KGHDR, CDR2 SFDVKD. In nucleotides, the CDR3 is TGTGCCACCAGTGACTCGGCCCAAGAGACCCAGTACTTC. Translated, it gives CATSDSAQETQYF.

This chain links TRBV19 with TRBJ1-2; unclear D gene. CDR1 is LNHDA and CDR2 is SQIVND in the germline V gene (reference sequence). The CDR3 consists of 15 residues. Trimming stripped 4 bases from V and 4 bases from J, with 16 bases between. In nucleotides, the CDR3 is TGTGCCAGTAGTAGAAACGACCGACCCCTCTATGGCTACACCTTC. This gives the protein CASSRNDRPLYGYTF.

V and J are TRBV7-2 and TRBJ2-7; D not certain. The CDR3 consists of 13 residues. The germline V gene has CDR1 SGHTA and CDR2 FQGNSA. V was cut by 6 bases and J by 0 bases, with 9 bases left in between. Here the CDR3 reads CASRRGASYEQYF. CDR3 coding DNA: TGTGCCAGCAGACGTGGAGCCTCCTACGAGCAGTACTTC.

This clonotype was seen only a few times. This chain connects TRBV5-4 to TRBJ2-7; TRBD2 matches 10 bases. V was clipped by 0 bases and J by 5 bases; unmatched bases: 8. Looked up from germline, CDR1 is SGHNT and CDR2 is YYREEE (reference sequence). The CDR3 loop spans 16 amino acids. CDR3: CASSLDLWLAGDEQYF. The CDR3 DNA reads as TGTGCCAGCAGCTTGGACTTGTGGCTAGCGGGAGACGAGCAGTACTTC.

This clonotype is a singleton in its sample. V gene TRBV19 combines with J gene TRBJ1-1, with no clear D. CDR1 is LNHDA and CDR2 is SQIVND in the germline V gene (reference sequence). V gave up 7 bases and J gave up 0 bases, with 6 bases separating them. The CDR3 sequence is 12 residues long. Here the CDR3 reads CASKDVNTEAFF. The CDR3 DNA reads as TGTGCCAGTAAGGACGTGAACACTGAAGCTTTCTTT.

The chain joins TRBV20-1 to TRBJ2-2; tentatively, D is TRBD1 or TRBD2 (5 bases each). The V and J ends lost 4 bases and 0 bases respectively, with 15 bases between them. Germline V CDR1 and CDR2: DFQATT, SNEGSKA (reference sequence). The CDR3 is made up of 16 amino acids. The CDR3 region is CSAKTPGTSNTGELFF. CDR3 sequence (DNA): TGCAGTGCTAAAACGCCCGGGACCTCGAACACCGGGGAGCTGTTTTTT.

V and J are TRBV21-1 and TRBJ1-5. TRBV21-1 is a pseudogene segment. CDR3 size: 16 residues. The CDR3 spells CASSNGWKYSNQPQHF. The DNA for the CDR3 is TGTGCCAGCAGCAATGGGTGGAAATATAGCAATCAGCCCCAGCATTTT.

This clonotype showed up just a few times. The chain carries TRBV20-1 and TRBJ1-5, with TRBD1 as a possible D gene (6 bases). This CDR3 has 14 amino acids. V was pared by 0 bases and J by 4 bases, with 10 bases between. The V gene's germline CDR1 is DFQATT and CDR2 SNEGSKA (reference sequence). CDR3: CSARDHRDNQPQHF. The CDR3 DNA is TGCAGTGCTAGAGACCACAGGGATAATCAGCCCCAGCATTTT.

V is TRBV7-2 and J is TRBJ2-3; a weak D match, TRBD2 (5 bases). The germline CDR1 and CDR2 sequences are SGHTA and FQGNSA. The length of the CDR3 is 14 residues. Trimming left V 5 bases short and J 3 bases short, with 12 bases between. Here the CDR3 reads CASSPGWETDTQYF. The CDR3 coding sequence is TGTGCCAGCAGCCCGGGGTGGGAGACAGATACGCAGTATTTT.

This clonotype was seen only a few times. J is TRBJ1-2 and V is TRBV6-1; maybe TRBD1 (5 bases). The CDR3 is 13 residues long. Trimming removed 5 bases at V and 4 bases at J, with 11 bases between. Germline CDR1 is MNHNS and CDR2 is SASEGT. The CDR3: CASSQGLRYGYTF. CDR3 DNA: TGTGCCAGCAGTCAGGGTCTGCGCTATGGCTACACCTTC.